The 28 T cell receptor beta chains reported below all come from one sample, sequenced in a study of cytomegalovirus exposure and HLA in healthy donors. Primers for the PCR totalled 60 Vbeta and 13 Jbeta. Only in-frame clones appear in the TCRdb table, and some are missing; sequencing was by immunoSEQ multiplex PCR. The sample lists 140,000 to 150,000 clones, about 80% occurring once. The sequencing input was PBMCs. These receptors originate from a woman aged 55 to 70 in good health and CMV-seropositive.

The chain has TRBV18 and TRBJ1-1, with TRBD1 matching 7 bases. V dropped 1 base and J dropped 1; count of bases not matched to a gene: 3. CDR1 is KGHSH and CDR2 is LQKENI in the germline V gene. CDR3 length: 15 amino acids. The CDR3 DNA follows: TGTGCCAGCTCACCACGGACAGGACCGAACACTGAAGCTTTCTTT. It yields the protein CASSPRTGPNTEAFF.

This sequence joins TRBV2 and TRBJ2-4, with 11 bases matching TRBD2. The CDR3 has 15 amino acids. Per the germline V gene, CDR1 is SNHLY and CDR2 is FYNNEI. Trimming cost V 6 bases and J 4 bases; bases outside gene matches: 5. This CDR3 reads CASSGGTSGKNIQYF. Written as DNA, the CDR3 is TGTGCCAGCAGCGGCGGGACTAGCGGTAAAAACATTCAGTACTTC.

CDR3 nucleotide sequence: TGTGCCAGCAGCTTAGGACTATCTCAGCCCCAGCATTTT. Its translation is CASSLGLSQPQHF. V gene TRBV7-8 combines with J gene TRBJ1-5, with no clear D. Germline V lookup: CDR1 SGHVS, CDR2 FQNEAQ. The CDR3 is 13 residues long. Trimming took 1 base from V and 6 from J, leaving 7 bases between them.

There are a few counts of this clone. The rearrangement uses TRBV9 and TRBJ2-4; TRBD1 matches 9 bases. The junction had 10 bases not matched to a gene; V was cut back by 4 bases and J by 8 bases. Germline lookup yields CDR1 SGDLS and CDR2 YYNGEE. The CDR3 is made up of 15 amino acids. This CDR3 is CASSPVWDRADIQYF. In nucleotides, the CDR3 is TGTGCCAGCAGCCCGGTCTGGGACAGGGCGGACATTCAGTACTTC. Based on the CDR3 plus reference TRBV9 and TRBJ2-4, the full variable domain is DSGVTQTPKHLITATGQRVTLRCSPRSGDLSVYWYQQSLDQGLQFLIQYYNGEERAKGNILERFSAQQFPDLHSELNLSSLELGDSALYFCASSPVWDRADIQYFGAGTRLSVL.

The chain employs TRBV15 and TRBJ1-5; 9 positions match TRBD1. J gave up 3 bases and V 1 base, and 4 bases lay outside the gene matches. The germline V gene encodes CDR1 LNHNV and CDR2 YYDKDF (reference sequence). This CDR3 has 16 amino acids. CDR3 DNA sequence: TGTGCCACCAGCAGAGGGACAGGGGATTTCAATCAGCCCCAGCATTTT. This encodes CATSRGTGDFNQPQHF.

This clone was recorded a few times. The CDR3 is CASSLGGRETQYF. In nucleotides, the CDR3 is TGTGCCAGCAGCTTAGGGGGGCGGGAGACCCAGTACTTC. This chain connects TRBV11-2 to TRBJ2-5; D might be TRBD1 (6 bases). Germline V gene sequence: CDR1 SGHAT, CDR2 FQNNGV. There are 13 residues in the CDR3. V was pared by 1 base and J by 5 bases, with 8 bases between.

J is TRBJ2-5 and V is TRBV14; 7 bases match TRBD2. The germline CDR1 and CDR2 sequences are SGHDN and FVKESK. This CDR3 spans 14 amino acids. The ends lost 4 bases at V and 5 bases at J; junction bases unmatched: 7. The DNA for the CDR3 is TGTGCCAGCAGCCGGAAGCGGGGAGAGGAGACCCAGTACTTC. It encodes CASSRKRGEETQYF.

This clone has a handful of counts. The rearrangement uses TRBV4-3 and TRBJ1-5; D gene ambiguous. The V gene's germline CDR1 is LGHNA and CDR2 YSLEER. The CDR3 length is 13 residues. V was trimmed by 0 bases and J by 6 bases, leaving 6 bases between them. CDR3 coding DNA: TGCGCCAGCAGCCAAGATGGAGGTCAGCCCCAGCATTTT. Its translation: CASSQDGGQPQHF.

The V and J genes are TRBV9 and TRBJ1-5, with 7 bases fitting TRBD1. V was clipped by 3 bases and J by 3 bases; unmatched bases: 6. Per germline, CDR1 SGDLS and CDR2 YYNGEE. The CDR3 loop spans 15 amino acids. The CDR3: CASSEGAVDNQPQHF. DNA for the CDR3: TGTGCCAGCAGCGAGGGGGCGGTGGACAATCAGCCCCAGCATTTT. Using reference TRBV9 and TRBJ1-5 for the parts outside the CDR3, the full variable domain is DSGVTQTPKHLITATGQRVTLRCSPRSGDLSVYWYQQSLDQGLQFLIQYYNGEERAKGNILERFSAQQFPDLHSELNLSSLELGDSALYFCASSEGAVDNQPQHFGDGTRLSIL.

A single count supports this clone. This chain links TRBV5-1 with TRBJ2-7; the match to TRBD1 covers 10 bases. The length of the CDR3 is 15 residues. The J segment lost 6 bases and the V segment lost 3 bases, leaving 9 bases of the junction unmatched. Germline V gene data show CDR1 as SGHRS and CDR2 as YFSETQ. The CDR3 loop reads CASSYVPGQGIEQYF. CDR3 nucleotide sequence: TGCGCCAGCAGCTACGTACCGGGACAGGGGATCGAGCAGTACTTC.

Notes on this clone: Other DNA sequences in the sample encode the same CDR3. The chain links TRBV27 to TRBJ2-7; TRBD2 matches at 7 bases. The CDR3 sequence is 15 residues long. V gave up 3 bases and J gave up 4 bases; unmatched junction bases: 9. CDR1 MNHEY and CDR2 SMNVEV come from the germline V gene (reference sequence). The CDR3 nucleotides read TGTGCCAGCAGTTTGAGGGGAGGGGCCCTTTACGAGCAGTACTTC. It translates to CASSLRGGALYEQYF.

This rearrangement joins TRBV4-3 to TRBJ2-3; TRBD2 matches 7 bases. V was clipped by 0 bases and J by 8 bases; unmatched bases: 29. The V gene's germline CDR1 is LGHNA and CDR2 YSLEER. The CDR3 is 22 amino acids. The CDR3 DNA follows: TGCGCCAGCAGCCAAGATCGCCGGGGCGGGAGTGTAAGTCCGCGTGTACTAAGTACGCAGTATTTT. Its protein is CASSQDRRGGSVSPRVLSTQYF.

The chain combines TRBV5-4 with TRBJ2-7; the D is unclear. CDR1 SGHNT and CDR2 YYREEE come from the germline V gene (reference sequence). V was clipped by 1 base and J by 4 bases, with 9 bases between them. The CDR3 sequence is 13 residues long. DNA for the CDR3: TGTGCCAGCAGCTTGAAACCGACATACGAGCAGTACTTC. Translation gives CASSLKPTYEQYF. Full variable domain (outside the CDR3, taken from reference TRBV5-4 and TRBJ2-7): ETGVTQSPTHLIKTRGQQVTLRCSSQSGHNTVSWYQQALGQGPQFIFQYYREEENGRGNFPPRFSGLQFPNYSSELNVNALELDDSALYLCASSLKPTYEQYFGPGTRLTVT.

The V and J genes are TRBV18 and TRBJ1-1, with D tentatively TRBD1 (6 bases). The CDR3 spans 14 residues. V gave up 7 bases and J gave up 4 bases, with 16 bases separating them. Germline assignment: CDR1 KGHSH and CDR2 LQKENI. CDR3 residues: CASFAKMGATEAFF. The CDR3 coding sequence is TGTGCCAGCTTCGCCAAGATGGGGGCCACTGAAGCTTTCTTT.

This rearrangement joins TRBV10-3 to TRBJ2-7; D may be TRBD1 (5 bases). Trimming took off 3 bases at V and 2 bases at J, with 17 bases between the two ends. This CDR3 has 16 amino acids. Looked up from germline, CDR1 is ENHRY and CDR2 is SYGVKD. CDR3 region: CAISESTAPSPYEQYF. The CDR3, as DNA: TGTGCCATCAGTGAATCGACAGCGCCCTCCCCCTACGAGCAGTACTTC.

J is TRBJ2-1 and V is TRBV19, with D perhaps TRBD2 (6 bases). In germline, CDR1 is LNHDA, CDR2 SQIVND (reference sequence). The CDR3 has 17 amino acids. V was trimmed by 1 base and J by 8 bases, leaving 21 bases between them. Here the CDR3 DNA reads TGTGCCAGTAGTATAGCGGCTAGCGACTATGTTATATATGAGCAGTTCTTC. Translated: CASSIAASDYVIYEQFF.

The rearrangement links TRBV28 to TRBJ2-5; 13 bases are shared with TRBD2. The CDR3 has 18 residues. V lost 6 bases and J lost 3; bases outside the gene matches: 13. The V gene's germline CDR1 is MDHEN and CDR2 SYDVKM. The CDR3 bases are TGTGCCAGCAGATCCACCGGGACTAGCGGGAAGTGGGAAGAGACCCAGTACTTC. It codes for CASRSTGTSGKWEETQYF.

The chain employs TRBV2 and TRBJ2-2, with D possibly TRBD2 on 5 matching bases. CDR1 is SNHLY and CDR2 is FYNNEI in the germline V gene. V shed 4 bases and J shed 5 bases, with 8 bases lying between them. The CDR3 length is 13 residues. The CDR3 coding sequence is TGTGCCAGCAGTGTATCGGGGACCGGGGAGCTGTTTTTT. Translated, it gives CASSVSGTGELFF. Looking up the rest from reference TRBV2 and TRBJ2-2 gives the full variable domain: EPEVTQTPSHQVTQMGQEVILRCVPISNHLYFYWYRQILGQKVEFLVSFYNNEISEKSEIFDDQFSVERPDGSNFTLKIRSTKLEDSAMYFCASSVSGTGELFFGEGSRLTVL.

There are a few counts of this clone. This chain joins TRBV5-1 and TRBJ1-4, with D perhaps TRBD1 (5 bases). CDR1 and CDR2 (germline): SGHRS, YFSETQ. This CDR3 has 15 amino acids. V was pared by 0 bases and J by 4 bases, with 10 bases between. This chain's CDR3 is CASSLAGGYNEKLFF. The CDR3 DNA reads TGCGCCAGCAGCTTGGCCGGGGGTTATAATGAAAAACTGTTTTTT.

V and J are TRBV30 and TRBJ1-1; D is unclear. Trimming stripped 1 base from V and 6 bases from J, with 9 bases between. Looked up from germline, CDR1 is GTSNPN and CDR2 is SVGIG (reference sequence). The CDR3 covers 12 residues. The CDR3 region has the DNA TGTGCCTGGAGTGCCGGAGGCGCTGAAGCTTTCTTT. This codes for CAWSAGGAEAFF.

The V and J genes are TRBV10-3 and TRBJ1-5; no clear D gene. Looked up from germline, CDR1 is ENHRY and CDR2 is SYGVKD. The CDR3 runs to 15 residues. V was pared by 0 bases and J by 6 bases, with 12 bases between. CDR3 region: CAISESVVATQPQHF. As DNA, the CDR3 is TGTGCCATCAGTGAGTCGGTTGTGGCCACTCAGCCCCAGCATTTT.

The CDR3 protein is CSVVGSGRTIETQYF. DNA for the CDR3: TGCAGCGTTGTGGGTAGCGGGAGGACCATTGAGACCCAGTACTTC. The V call is TRBV29-1, the J call TRBJ2-5, with 10 positions matching TRBD2. This CDR3 is built from 15 residues. Trimming at V came to 4 bases and at J to 5 bases, leaving 10 bases not matched to a gene. Germline V CDR1 and CDR2: SQVTM, ANQGSEA. The entire variable domain, with the rest obtained from reference TRBV29-1 and TRBJ2-5, is as follows: SAVISQKPSRDICQRGTSLTIQCQVDSQVTMMFWYRQQPGQSLTLIATANQGSEATYESGFVIDKFPISRPNLTFSTLTVSNMSPEDSSIYLCSVVGSGRTIETQYFGPGTRLLVL.

The chain carries TRBV28 and TRBJ2-1; D gene uncertain. The germline CDR1 and CDR2 sequences are MDHEN and SYDVKM. The CDR3 runs to 12 residues. The V and J ends lost 8 bases and 7 bases respectively, with 12 bases between them. CDR3 nucleotide sequence: TGTGCCAGCGGCCAGGCACCGAATGAGCAGTTCTTC. Its protein product is CASGQAPNEQFF.

This clone was seen a few times. CDR3 sequence reads: CASSSRSVNEQFF. The DNA for the CDR3 is TGTGCCAGCAGCTCGCGGAGTGTCAATGAGCAGTTCTTC. The chain links TRBV11-2 to TRBJ2-1; D uncertain. The germline V gene encodes CDR1 SGHAT and CDR2 FQNNGV. The CDR3 is made up of 13 amino acids. Trimming left V 4 bases short and J 6 bases short, with 10 bases between.

The rearrangement links TRBV19 to TRBJ2-5; 14 nucleotides agree with TRBD2. CDR3 length: 16 residues. The germline gives CDR1 LNHDA, CDR2 SQIVND (reference sequence). V dropped 3 bases and J dropped 2; count of bases not matched to a gene: 2. The CDR3 loop is CASSMGLAGVQETQYF. The CDR3 DNA reads TGTGCCAGTAGTATGGGACTAGCGGGAGTACAAGAGACCCAGTACTTC.

This chain links TRBV7-2 with TRBJ2-7; TRBD2 might be the D (6 bases). The V end was cut by 4 bases, the J end by 3 bases, with 7 bases between. The CDR3 sequence is 12 residues long. Germline loops: CDR1 SGHTA, CDR2 FQGNSA. CDR3 DNA: TGTGCCAGCAGCTCTAGCGACTACGAGCAGTACTTC. This gives the protein CASSSSDYEQYF.

This clone was observed once. The rearrangement uses TRBV29-1 and TRBJ2-3; no reliable D call. The V gene's germline CDR1 is SQVTM and CDR2 ANQGSEA. Trimming cost V 5 bases and J 6 bases, with 12 bases left between them. The CDR3 runs to 12 residues. CDR3 protein: CSVLESGDTQYF. The CDR3 nucleotides are TGCAGCGTTCTAGAGTCTGGGGATACGCAGTATTTT.

J is TRBJ2-7 and V is TRBV27; 8 bases are shared with TRBD2. Germline assignment: CDR1 MNHEY and CDR2 SMNVEV (reference sequence). This CDR3 is 14 amino acids long. The junction had 5 bases not matched to a gene; V was cut back by 2 bases and J by 5 bases. The CDR3 here is CASSLSGSVNEQYF. CDR3 nucleotides: TGTGCCAGCAGTTTAAGCGGGAGCGTCAACGAGCAGTACTTC.